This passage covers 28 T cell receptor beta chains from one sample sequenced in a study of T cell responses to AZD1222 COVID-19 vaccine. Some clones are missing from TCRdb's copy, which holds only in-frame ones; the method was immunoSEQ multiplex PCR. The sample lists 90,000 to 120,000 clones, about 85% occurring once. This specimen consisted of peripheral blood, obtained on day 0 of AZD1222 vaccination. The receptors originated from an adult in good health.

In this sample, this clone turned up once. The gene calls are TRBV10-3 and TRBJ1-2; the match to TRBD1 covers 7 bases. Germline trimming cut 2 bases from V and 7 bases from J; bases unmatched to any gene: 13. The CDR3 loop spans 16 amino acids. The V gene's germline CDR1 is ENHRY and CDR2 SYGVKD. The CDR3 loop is CAISEREGGDDGGYTF. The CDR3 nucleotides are TGTGCCATCAGTGAGCGCGAAGGGGGCGACGATGGTGGCTACACCTTC.

The chain's CDR3 is CASSMGIWAEAFF. CDR3 in DNA: TGTGCCAGTAGTATGGGGATCTGGGCTGAAGCTTTCTTT. V is TRBV19 and J is TRBJ1-1, with unresolved D. The V gene's germline CDR1 is LNHDA and CDR2 SQIVND (reference sequence). The ends were cut back, 3 bases at V and 6 bases at J, with 11 bases in the middle. The CDR3 extends over 13 amino acids. The full variable domain, rest sourced from reference TRBV19 and TRBJ1-1, is DGGITQSPKYLFRKEGQNVTLSCEQNLNHDAMYWYRQDPGQGLRLIYYSQIVNDFQKGDIAEGYSVSREKKESFPLTVTSAQKNPTAFYLCASSMGIWAEAFFGQGTRLTVV.

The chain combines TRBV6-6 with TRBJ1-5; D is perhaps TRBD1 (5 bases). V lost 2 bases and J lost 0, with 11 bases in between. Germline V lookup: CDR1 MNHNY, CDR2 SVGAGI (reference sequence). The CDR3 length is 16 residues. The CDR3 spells CASSYSLGASNQPQHF. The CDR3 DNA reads TGTGCCAGCAGTTACAGCCTAGGGGCTAGCAATCAGCCCCAGCATTTT.

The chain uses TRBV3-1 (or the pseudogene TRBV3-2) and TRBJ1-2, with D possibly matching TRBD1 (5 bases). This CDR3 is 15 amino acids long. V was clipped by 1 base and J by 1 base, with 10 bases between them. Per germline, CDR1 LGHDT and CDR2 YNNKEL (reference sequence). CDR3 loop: CASSQGQGYNYGYTF. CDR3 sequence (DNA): TGTGCCAGCAGCCAAGGGCAGGGCTATAACTATGGCTACACCTTC.

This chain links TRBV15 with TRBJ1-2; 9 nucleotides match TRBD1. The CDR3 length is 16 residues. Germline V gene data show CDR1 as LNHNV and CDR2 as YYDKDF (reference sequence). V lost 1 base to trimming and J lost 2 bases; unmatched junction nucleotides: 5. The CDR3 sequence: CATSRGGTGRNYGYTF. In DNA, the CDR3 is TGTGCCACCAGCAGAGGCGGGACAGGGAGAAACTATGGCTACACCTTC.

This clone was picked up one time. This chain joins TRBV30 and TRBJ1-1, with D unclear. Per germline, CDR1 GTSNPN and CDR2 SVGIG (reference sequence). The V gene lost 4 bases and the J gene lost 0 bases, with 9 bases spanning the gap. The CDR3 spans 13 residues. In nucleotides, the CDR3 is TGTGCCTGGAATCTGCCTGTGAACACTGAAGCTTTCTTT. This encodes CAWNLPVNTEAFF.

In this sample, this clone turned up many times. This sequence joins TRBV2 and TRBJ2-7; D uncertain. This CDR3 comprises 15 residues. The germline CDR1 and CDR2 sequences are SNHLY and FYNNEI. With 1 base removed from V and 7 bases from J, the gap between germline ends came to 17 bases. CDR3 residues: CASSEGKVAPSEQYF. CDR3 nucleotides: TGTGCCAGCAGTGAAGGGAAGGTGGCACCTTCGGAGCAGTACTTC.

This CDR3 reads CASRRYTGELFF. CDR3 sequence (DNA): TGTGCCAGCAGGCGATACACCGGGGAGCTGTTTTTT. This sequence joins TRBV5-4 and TRBJ2-2; no definite D call. Germline V gene lookup returns CDR1 SGHNT and CDR2 YYREEE (reference sequence). V was trimmed by 5 bases and J by 3 bases, leaving 5 bases between them. The CDR3 runs to 12 residues.

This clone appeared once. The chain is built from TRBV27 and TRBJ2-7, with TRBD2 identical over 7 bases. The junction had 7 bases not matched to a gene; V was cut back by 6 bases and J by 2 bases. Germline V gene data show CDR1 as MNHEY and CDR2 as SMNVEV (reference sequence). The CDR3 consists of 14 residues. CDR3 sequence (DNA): TGTGCCAGCAGAGGCGGGAGCCCCGCCTACGAGCAGTACTTC. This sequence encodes CASRGGSPAYEQYF.

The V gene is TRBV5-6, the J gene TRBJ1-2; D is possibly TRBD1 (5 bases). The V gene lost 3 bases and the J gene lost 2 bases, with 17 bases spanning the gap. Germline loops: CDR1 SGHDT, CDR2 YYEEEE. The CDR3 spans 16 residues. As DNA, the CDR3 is TGTGCCAGCAGCTCATTTTACAGGACCCACAACTATGGCTACACCTTC. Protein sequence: CASSSFYRTHNYGYTF.

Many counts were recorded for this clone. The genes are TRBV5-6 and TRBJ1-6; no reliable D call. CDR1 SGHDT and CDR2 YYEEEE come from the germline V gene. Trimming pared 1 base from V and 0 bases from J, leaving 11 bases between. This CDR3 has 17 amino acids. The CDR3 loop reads CASSLFGLSSYNSPLHF. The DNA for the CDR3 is TGTGCCAGCAGCTTGTTCGGCTTAAGCTCCTATAATTCACCCCTCCACTTT.

CDR3 bases: TGTGCCAGCACCGCCCCGGGACAGTCCAAAAACATTCAGTACTTC. Translation gives CASTAPGQSKNIQYF. This chain links TRBV7-9 with TRBJ2-4; TRBD1 matches at 7 bases. This CDR3 region has 15 residues. Germline loops: CDR1 SEHNR, CDR2 FQNEAQ (reference sequence). The ends lost 7 bases at V and 2 bases at J; junction bases unmatched: 8.

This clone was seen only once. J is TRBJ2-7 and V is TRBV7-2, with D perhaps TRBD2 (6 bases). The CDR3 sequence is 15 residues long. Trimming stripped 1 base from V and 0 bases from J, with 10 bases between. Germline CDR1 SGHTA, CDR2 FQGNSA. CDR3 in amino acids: CASSLEAGSSYEQYF. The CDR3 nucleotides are TGTGCCAGCAGCTTAGAGGCGGGAAGCTCCTACGAGCAGTACTTC. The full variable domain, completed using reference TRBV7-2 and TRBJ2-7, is GAGVSQSPSNKVTEKGKDVELRCDPISGHTALYWYRQSLGQGLEFLIYFQGNSAPDKSGLPSDRFSAERTGGSVSTLTIQRTQQEDSAVYLCASSLEAGSSYEQYFGPGTRLTVT.

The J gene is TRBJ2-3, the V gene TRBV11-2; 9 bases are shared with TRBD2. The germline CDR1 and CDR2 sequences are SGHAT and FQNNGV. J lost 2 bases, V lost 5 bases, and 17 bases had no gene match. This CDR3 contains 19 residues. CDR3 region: CASSLSPWVSGGFTDTQYF. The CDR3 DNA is TGTGCCAGCAGCCTATCCCCGTGGGTTAGCGGGGGTTTCACAGATACGCAGTATTTT. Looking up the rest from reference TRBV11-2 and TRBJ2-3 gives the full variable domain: EAGVAQSPRYKIIEKRQSVAFWCNPISGHATLYWYQQILGQGPKLLIQFQNNGVVDDSQLPKDRFSAERLKGVDSTLKIQPAKLEDSAVYLCASSLSPWVSGGFTDTQYFGPGTRLTVL.

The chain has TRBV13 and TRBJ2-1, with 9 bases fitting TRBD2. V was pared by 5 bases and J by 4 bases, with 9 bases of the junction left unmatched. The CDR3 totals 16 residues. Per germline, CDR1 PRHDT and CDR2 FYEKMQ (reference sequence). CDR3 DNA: TGTGCCAGCAGCCACGCAACTAGCGGGCCTTACAATGAGCAGTTCTTC. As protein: CASSHATSGPYNEQFF.

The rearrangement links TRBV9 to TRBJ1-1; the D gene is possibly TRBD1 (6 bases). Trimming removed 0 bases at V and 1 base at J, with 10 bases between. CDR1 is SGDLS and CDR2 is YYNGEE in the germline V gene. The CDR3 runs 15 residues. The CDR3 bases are TGTGCCAGCAGCGTAGACGGGGGCGGGAACACTGAAGCTTTCTTT. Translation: CASSVDGGGNTEAFF.

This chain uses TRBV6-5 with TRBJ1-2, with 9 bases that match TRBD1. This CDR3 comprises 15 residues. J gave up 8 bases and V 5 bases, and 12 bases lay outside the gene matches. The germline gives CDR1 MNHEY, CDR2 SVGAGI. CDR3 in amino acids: CASSLTDRGPEGYTF. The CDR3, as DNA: TGTGCCAGCAGTCTGACGGACAGGGGACCAGAAGGCTACACCTTC.

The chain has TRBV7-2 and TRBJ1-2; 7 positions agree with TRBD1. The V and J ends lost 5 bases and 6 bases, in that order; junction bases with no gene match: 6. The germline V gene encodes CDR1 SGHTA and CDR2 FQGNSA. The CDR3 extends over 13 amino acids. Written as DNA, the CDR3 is TGTGCCAGCAGCCCTAGACAGGGCGATGGCTACACCTTC. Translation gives CASSPRQGDGYTF. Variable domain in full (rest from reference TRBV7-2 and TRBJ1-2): GAGVSQSPSNKVTEKGKDVELRCDPISGHTALYWYRQSLGQGLEFLIYFQGNSAPDKSGLPSDRFSAERTGGSVSTLTIQRTQQEDSAVYLCASSPRQGDGYTFGSGTRLTVV.

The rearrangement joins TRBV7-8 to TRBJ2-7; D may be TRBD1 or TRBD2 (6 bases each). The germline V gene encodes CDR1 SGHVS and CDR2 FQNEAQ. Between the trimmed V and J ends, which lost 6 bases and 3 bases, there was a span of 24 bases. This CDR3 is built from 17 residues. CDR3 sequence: CASRLGGVRDTVYEQYF. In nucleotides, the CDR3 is TGTGCCAGCAGGTTGGGGGGAGTCCGGGACACCGTCTACGAGCAGTACTTC.

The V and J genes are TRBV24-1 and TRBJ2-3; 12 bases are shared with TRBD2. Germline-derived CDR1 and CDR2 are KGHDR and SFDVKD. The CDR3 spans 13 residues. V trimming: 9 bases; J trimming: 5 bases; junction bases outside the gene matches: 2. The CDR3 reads CATGTSGLDTQYF. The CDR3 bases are TGTGCCACCGGGACTAGCGGGCTAGATACGCAGTATTTT.

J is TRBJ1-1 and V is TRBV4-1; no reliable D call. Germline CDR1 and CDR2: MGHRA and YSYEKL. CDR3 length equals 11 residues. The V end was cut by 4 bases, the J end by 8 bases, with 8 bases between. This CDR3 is CASSRGWEAFF. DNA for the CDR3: TGCGCCAGCAGCCGCGGGTGGGAAGCTTTCTTT.

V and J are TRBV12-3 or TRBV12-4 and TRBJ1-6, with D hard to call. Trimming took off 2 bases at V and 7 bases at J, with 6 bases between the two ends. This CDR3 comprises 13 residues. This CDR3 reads CASSLQPNSPLHF. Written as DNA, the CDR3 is TGTGCCAGCAGTTTACAGCCGAATTCACCCCTCCACTTT.

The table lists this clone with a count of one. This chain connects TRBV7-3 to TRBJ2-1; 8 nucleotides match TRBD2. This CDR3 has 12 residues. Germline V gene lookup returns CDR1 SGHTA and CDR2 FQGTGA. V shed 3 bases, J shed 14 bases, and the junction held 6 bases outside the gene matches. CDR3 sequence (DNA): TGTGCCAGCAGCTTTGGCGGGGGGCGGAAGTTCTTC. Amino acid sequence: CASSFGGGRKFF. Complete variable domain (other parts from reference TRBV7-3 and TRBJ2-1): GAGVSQTPSNKVTEKGKYVELRCDPISGHTALYWYRQSLGQGPEFLIYFQGTGAADDSGLPNDRFFAVRPEGSVSTLKIQRTERGDSAVYLCASSFGGGRKFFGPGTRLTVL.

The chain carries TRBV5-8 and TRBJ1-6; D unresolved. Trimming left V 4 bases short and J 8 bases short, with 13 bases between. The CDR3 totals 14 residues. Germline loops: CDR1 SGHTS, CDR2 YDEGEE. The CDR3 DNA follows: TGTGCCAGCAGCCCCCTGGGGTTCGATTCACCCCTCCACTTT. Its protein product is CASSPLGFDSPLHF.

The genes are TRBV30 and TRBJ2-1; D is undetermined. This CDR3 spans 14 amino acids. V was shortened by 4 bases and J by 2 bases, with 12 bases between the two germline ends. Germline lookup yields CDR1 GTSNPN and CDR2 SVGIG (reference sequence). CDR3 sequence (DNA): TGTGCCTGGATTCGGGTAGCCACCTACAATGAGCAGTTCTTC. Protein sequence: CAWIRVATYNEQFF. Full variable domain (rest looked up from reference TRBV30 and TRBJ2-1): SQTIHQWPATLVQPVGSPLSLECTVEGTSNPNLYWYRQAAGRGLQLLFYSVGIGQISSEVPQNLSASRPQDRQFILSSKKLLLSDSGFYLCAWIRVATYNEQFFGPGTRLTVL.

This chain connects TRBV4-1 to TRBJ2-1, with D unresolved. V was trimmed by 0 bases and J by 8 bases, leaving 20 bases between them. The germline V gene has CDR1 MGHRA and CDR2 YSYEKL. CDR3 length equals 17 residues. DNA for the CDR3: TGCGCCAGCAGCCAAGATGGGCGTCGTGGCGGTAGGGATGAGCAGTTCTTC. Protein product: CASSQDGRRGGRDEQFF.

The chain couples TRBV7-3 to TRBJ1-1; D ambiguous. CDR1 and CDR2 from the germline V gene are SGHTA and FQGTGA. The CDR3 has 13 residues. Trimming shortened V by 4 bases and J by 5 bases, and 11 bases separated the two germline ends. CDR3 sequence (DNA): TGTGCCAGCAGCTCCTCGACCGGGACTGAAGCTTTCTTT. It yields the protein CASSSSTGTEAFF.

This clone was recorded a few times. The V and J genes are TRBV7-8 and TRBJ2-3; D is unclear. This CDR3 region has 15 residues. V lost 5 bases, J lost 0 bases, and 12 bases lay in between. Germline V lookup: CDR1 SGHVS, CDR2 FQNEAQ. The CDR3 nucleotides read TGTGCCAGCAGCCCTTCTACGGCTAGCACAGATACGCAGTATTTT. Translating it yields CASSPSTASTDTQYF. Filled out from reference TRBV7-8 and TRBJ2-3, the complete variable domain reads GAGVSQSPRYKVAKRGQDVALRCDPISGHVSLFWYQQALGQGPEFLTYFQNEAQLDKSGLPSDRFFAERPEGSVSTLKIQRTQQEDSAVYLCASSPSTASTDTQYFGPGTRLTVL.